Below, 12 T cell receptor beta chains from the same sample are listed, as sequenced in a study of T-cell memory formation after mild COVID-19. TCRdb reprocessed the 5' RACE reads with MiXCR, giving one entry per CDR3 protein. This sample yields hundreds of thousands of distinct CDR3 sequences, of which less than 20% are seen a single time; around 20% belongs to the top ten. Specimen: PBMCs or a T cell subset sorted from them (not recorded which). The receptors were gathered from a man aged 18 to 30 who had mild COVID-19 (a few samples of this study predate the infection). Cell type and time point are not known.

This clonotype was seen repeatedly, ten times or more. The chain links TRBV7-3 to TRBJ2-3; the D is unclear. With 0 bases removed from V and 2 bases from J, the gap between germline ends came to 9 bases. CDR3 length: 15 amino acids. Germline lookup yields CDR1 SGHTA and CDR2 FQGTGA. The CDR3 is CASSLTGSHTDTQYF. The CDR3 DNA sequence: TGTGCCAGCAGCTTAACGGGTAGCCACACAGATACGCAGTATTTT.

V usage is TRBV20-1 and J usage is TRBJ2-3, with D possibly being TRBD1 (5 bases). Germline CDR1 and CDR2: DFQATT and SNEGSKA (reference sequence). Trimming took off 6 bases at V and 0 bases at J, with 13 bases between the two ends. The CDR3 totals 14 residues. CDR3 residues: CSARQSTSTDTQYF. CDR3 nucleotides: TGCAGTGCGCGACAGAGCACTAGCACAGATACGCAGTATTTT.

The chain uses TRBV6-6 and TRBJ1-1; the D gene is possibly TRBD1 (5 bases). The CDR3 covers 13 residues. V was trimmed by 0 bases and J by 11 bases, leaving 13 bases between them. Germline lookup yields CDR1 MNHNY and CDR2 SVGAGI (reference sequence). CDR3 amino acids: CASSYSAGVGAFF. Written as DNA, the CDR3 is TGTGCCAGCAGTTACTCCGCGGGGGTTGGGGCTTTCTTT.

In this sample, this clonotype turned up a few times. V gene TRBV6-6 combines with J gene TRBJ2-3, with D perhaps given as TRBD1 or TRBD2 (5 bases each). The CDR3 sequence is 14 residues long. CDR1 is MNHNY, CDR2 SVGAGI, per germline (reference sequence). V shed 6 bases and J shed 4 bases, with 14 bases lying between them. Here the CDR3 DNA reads TGTGCCAGCAGATCCACCCAGGGACCAGATACGCAGTATTTT. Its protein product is CASRSTQGPDTQYF.

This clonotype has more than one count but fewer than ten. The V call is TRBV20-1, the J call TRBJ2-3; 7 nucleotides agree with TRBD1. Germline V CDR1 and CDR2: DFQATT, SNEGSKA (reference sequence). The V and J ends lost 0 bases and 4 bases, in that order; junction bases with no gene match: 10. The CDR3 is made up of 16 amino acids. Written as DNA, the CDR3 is TGCAGTGCTAGAGATCTCGGGACAGCACTTCCAGATACGCAGTATTTT. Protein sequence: CSARDLGTALPDTQYF.

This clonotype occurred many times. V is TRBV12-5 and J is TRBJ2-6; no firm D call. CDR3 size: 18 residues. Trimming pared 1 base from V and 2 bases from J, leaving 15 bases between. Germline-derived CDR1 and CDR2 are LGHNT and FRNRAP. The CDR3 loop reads CASGLGTPLSAGANVLTF. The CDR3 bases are TGTGCTAGTGGTTTGGGTACACCCTTAAGCGCTGGGGCCAACGTCCTGACTTTC.

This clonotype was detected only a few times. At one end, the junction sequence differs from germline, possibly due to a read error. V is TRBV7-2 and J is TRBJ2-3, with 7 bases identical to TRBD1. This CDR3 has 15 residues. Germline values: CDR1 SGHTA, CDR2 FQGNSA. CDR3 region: CASSLASGGADTQYF. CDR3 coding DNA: TGCGCCAGCAGCTTGGCGTCAGGGGGAGCAGATACGCAGTATTTT.

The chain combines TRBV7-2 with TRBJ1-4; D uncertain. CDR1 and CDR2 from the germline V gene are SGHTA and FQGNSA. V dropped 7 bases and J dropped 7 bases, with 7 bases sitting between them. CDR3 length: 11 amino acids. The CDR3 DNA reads TGTGCCAGCACCCAAGGTGAAAAACTGTTTTTT. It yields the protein CASTQGEKLFF.

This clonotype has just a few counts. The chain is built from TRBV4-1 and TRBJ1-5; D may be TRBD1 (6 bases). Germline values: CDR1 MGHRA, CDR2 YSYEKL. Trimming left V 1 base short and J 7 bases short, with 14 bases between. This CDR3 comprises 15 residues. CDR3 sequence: CASSQAQTGNQPQHF. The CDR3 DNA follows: TGCGCCAGCAGCCAAGCACAGACAGGTAACCAGCCCCAGCATTTT.

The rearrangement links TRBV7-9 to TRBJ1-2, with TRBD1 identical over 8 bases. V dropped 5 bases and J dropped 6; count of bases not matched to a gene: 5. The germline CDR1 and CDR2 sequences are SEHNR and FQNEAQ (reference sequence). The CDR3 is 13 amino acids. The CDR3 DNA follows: TGTGCCAGCAGCCCTGGGACAGGCCATGGCTACACCTTC. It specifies CASSPGTGHGYTF.

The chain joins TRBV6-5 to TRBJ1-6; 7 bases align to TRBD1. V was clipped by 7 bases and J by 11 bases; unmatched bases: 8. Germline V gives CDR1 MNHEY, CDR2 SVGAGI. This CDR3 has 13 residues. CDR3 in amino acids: CASMTGLMAPLHF. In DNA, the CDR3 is TGTGCCAGCATGACAGGGCTCATGGCACCCCTCCACTTT.

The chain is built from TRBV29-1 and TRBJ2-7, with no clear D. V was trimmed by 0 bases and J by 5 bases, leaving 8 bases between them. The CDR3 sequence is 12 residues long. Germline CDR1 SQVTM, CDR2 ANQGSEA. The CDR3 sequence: CSVEEARNEQYF. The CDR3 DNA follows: TGCAGCGTTGAAGAGGCACGGAACGAGCAGTACTTC.